A single sample gave rise to the 7 T cell receptor beta chains below, sequenced in a study of CD8 T cells in ankylosing spondylitis. TCRdb re-analysed the 5' RACE reads in MiXCR, keeping a single row per CDR3 protein. The table has about 140,000 distinct CDR3 sequences, 7% to 10% seen once; the top ten hold 7.3%. The sequencing sample was made of synovial fluid, either unsorted or a sorted T cell fraction (not recorded which). These receptors all stem from a male donor with ankylosing spondylitis.

This clonotype was recorded many times. The genes are TRBV7-2 and TRBJ2-6; 9 bases align to TRBD1. With V trimmed by 5 bases and J by 0 bases, 5 bases remained unmatched. The CDR3 contains 17 residues. Per germline, CDR1 SGHTA and CDR2 FQGNSA. The CDR3 is CASSTGTGFSGANVLTF. The CDR3 bases are TGTGCCAGCAGCACCGGGACAGGGTTCTCTGGGGCCAACGTCCTGACTTTC.

This clonotype is categorized as medium-sized. The V and J genes are TRBV28 and TRBJ1-1, with D possibly TRBD1 on 5 matching bases. V gave up 6 bases and J gave up 4 bases, with 9 bases separating them. The CDR3 has 12 residues. CDR1 MDHEN and CDR2 SYDVKM come from the germline V gene. The CDR3 DNA follows: TGTGCCAGCAGCAGGACACTCACTGAAGCTTTCTTT. Its translation: CASSRTLTEAFF.

J is TRBJ2-1 and V is TRBV29-1, with 12 nucleotides matching TRBD2. The CDR3 runs 15 residues. Trimming at V came to 3 bases and at J to 3 bases, leaving 3 bases not matched to a gene. Per germline, CDR1 SQVTM and CDR2 ANQGSEA. The CDR3 reads CSVERTSGNYNEQFF. The DNA for the CDR3 is TGCAGCGTTGAGCGGACTAGCGGGAACTACAATGAGCAGTTCTTC.

This clonotype has just a few counts. The J gene is TRBJ1-1, the V gene TRBV12-3 or TRBV12-4; D is unresolved. This CDR3 is built from 15 residues. Deletions cut 6 bases from V and 1 base from J, with 15 bases between. As DNA, the CDR3 is TGTGCCAGCAGCCTCTGGATGGTCGCGAACACTGAAGCTTTCTTT. It is translated as CASSLWMVANTEAFF.

The chain carries TRBV4-2 and TRBJ2-5; 9 positions match TRBD2. Germline V gene lookup returns CDR1 LGHNA and CDR2 YNFKEQ. V lost 4 bases and J lost 2; bases outside the gene matches: 8. The CDR3 extends over 16 amino acids. CDR3 region: CASSPQIAGVQETQYF. CDR3 sequence (DNA): TGTGCCAGCAGCCCCCAGATAGCGGGAGTTCAAGAGACCCAGTACTTC.

This clonotype was picked up many times. V and J are TRBV6-5 and TRBJ2-5, with D hard to call. CDR1 is MNHEY and CDR2 is SVGAGI in the germline V gene. The CDR3 totals 15 residues. The ends were cut back, 0 bases at V and 0 bases at J, with 8 bases in the middle. CDR3 amino acids: CASSYSTTYQETQYF. The CDR3 DNA reads TGTGCCAGCAGTTACTCGACCACCTACCAAGAGACCCAGTACTTC.

This clonotype occurred many times. V and J are TRBV11-2 and TRBJ2-7; D could derive from TRBD1 or TRBD2 (5 bases each). Trimming took off 0 bases at V and 1 base at J, with 7 bases between the two ends. The length of the CDR3 is 14 residues. CDR1 is SGHAT and CDR2 is FQNNGV in the germline V gene. DNA of the CDR3: TGTGCCAGCAGCTTAGATGGGGGTTCCTACGAGCAGTACTTC. Translated, it gives CASSLDGGSYEQYF.